The entry below describes one TCR beta chain. This record belongs to a study of shared clonotypes between healthy human individuals. The CD4+ fraction was divided into a CD45RA+ naive subset and a CD45RA-negative memory subset. Measured with immunoSEQ multiplex PCR; TCRdb has only the in-frame clones, and not every one. The sample yields approximately 500,000 clones, 90% to 97% seen once. The V gene lost 0 bases and the J gene lost 0 bases, with 9 bases spanning the gap. Germline V gene lookup returns CDR1 SGHRS and CDR2 YFSETQ. There are 15 residues in the CDR3. The V and J genes are TRBV5-1 and TRBJ1-1; D uncertain. This sequence was found in a woman aged 30 to 39 in good health. Input material: naive CD4+ T cells sorted from blood. Subset indicated: CD45RA+ positively selected. This CDR3 is CASSLVVGMNTEAFF. The CDR3 DNA sequence: TGCGCCAGCAGCTTGGTTGTGGGCATGAACACTGAAGCTTTCTTT.